This T cell receptor beta chain was documented in a study of tumor-infiltrating lymphocytes in primary liver carcinoma. RNA isolated from unsorted whole blood supplied the blood RNA, with germline DNA also extracted. This clonotype has a single count. One end of the junction fails to match germline, which may point to a read error. Reverse transcription of roughly 0.45 ug total RNA with a constant-region primer produced TCR beta cDNA. Modified slightly, ARM-PCR produced TCR beta libraries over three nested multiplex PCR rounds. PCR rounds one and two used TRBV1-TRBV30 forward primers with a C-beta reverse primer for 10 cycles each. TCRdb re-analysed the multiplex PCR reads in MiXCR, keeping a single row per CDR3 protein. Of some 180,000 distinct CDR3 sequences detected, about 60% appear once; the ten largest clones hold 65% to 80%. The CDR3 has 15 amino acids. Germline CDR1 is ENHRY and CDR2 is SYGVKD.

The TCR was taken from a man aged 35 to 55 with primary liver carcinoma and hepatitis B virus infection. Sequenced sample: peripheral blood. J is TRBJ1-5 and V is TRBV10-3, with D unclear. CDR3 residues: CAISELGILNQPQDF. CDR3 DNA: TGTGCCATCAGTGAGTTAGGGATACTTAATCAGCCCCAGGATTTT.